This TCR beta chain derives from a study of cytomegalovirus exposure and HLA in healthy donors. The PCR ran on 60 Vbeta and 13 Jbeta primers. Sequenced by immunoSEQ multiplex PCR; TCRdb stores in-frame clones only, minus some. The top ten clones hold roughly 4% of a sample with approximately 87,000 clones, 81% of them seen once. Per the germline V gene, CDR1 is LGHNA and CDR2 is YSLEER. V shed 4 bases and J 4 bases; nucleotides not matched to a gene: 3. CDR3 length: 16 amino acids. The study, taken as a whole, reports: Approximately 17,000 TCR beta sequences were associated with HLA alleles at 0.05 false discovery rate in a later analysis. By a later analysis, the bulk of CMV-associated TCR beta chains appeared HLA-restricted.

As concerns this clone: No antigen is known for it.

Sequencing was carried out using PBMCs. The receptor comes from a woman between 70 and 85 years old in good health and CMV-seropositive. The chain combines TRBV4-3 with TRBJ2-2, with TRBD2 identical over 13 bases. CDR3 region: CASSPRLAGGTGELFF. The CDR3, as DNA: TGCGCCAGCAGCCCCAGACTAGCGGGAGGCACCGGGGAGCTGTTTTTT.